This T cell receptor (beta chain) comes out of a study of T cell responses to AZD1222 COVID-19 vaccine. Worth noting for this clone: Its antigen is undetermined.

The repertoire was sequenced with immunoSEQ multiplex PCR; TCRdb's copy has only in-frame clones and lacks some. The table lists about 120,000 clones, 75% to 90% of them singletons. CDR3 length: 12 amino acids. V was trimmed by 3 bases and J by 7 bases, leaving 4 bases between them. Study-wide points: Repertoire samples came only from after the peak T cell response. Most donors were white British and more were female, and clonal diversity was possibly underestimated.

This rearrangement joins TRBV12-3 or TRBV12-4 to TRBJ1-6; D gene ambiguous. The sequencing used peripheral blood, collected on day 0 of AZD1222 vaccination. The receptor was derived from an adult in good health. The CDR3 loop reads CASSFVNSPLHF. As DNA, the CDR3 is TGTGCCAGCAGTTTTGTGAATTCACCCCTCCACTTT.